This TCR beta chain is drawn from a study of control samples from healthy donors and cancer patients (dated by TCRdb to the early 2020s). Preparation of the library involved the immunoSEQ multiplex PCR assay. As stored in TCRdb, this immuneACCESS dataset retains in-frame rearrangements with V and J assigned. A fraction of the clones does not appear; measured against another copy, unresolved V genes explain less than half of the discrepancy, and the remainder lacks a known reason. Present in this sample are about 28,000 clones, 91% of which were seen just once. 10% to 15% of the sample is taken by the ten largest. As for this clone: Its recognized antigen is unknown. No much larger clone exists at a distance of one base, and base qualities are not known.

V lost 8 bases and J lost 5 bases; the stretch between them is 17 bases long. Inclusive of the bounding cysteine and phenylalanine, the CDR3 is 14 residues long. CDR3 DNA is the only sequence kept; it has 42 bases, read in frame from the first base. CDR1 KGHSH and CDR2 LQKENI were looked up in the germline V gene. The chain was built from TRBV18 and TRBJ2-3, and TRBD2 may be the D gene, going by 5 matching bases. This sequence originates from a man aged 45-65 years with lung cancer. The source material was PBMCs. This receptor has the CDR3 CASPGRPGLDTQYF. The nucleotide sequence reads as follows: TGTGCCAGCCCGGGTCGACCGGGATTAGATACGCAGTATTTT.